This entry describes one T cell receptor beta chain. The sample belongs to a study of blood T cells in healthy people across ages. A sample-barcoded 5' primer and a J-beta primer mix were used in a second PCR of roughly 7 to 11 cycles. A single record per CDR3 protein comes from TCRdb applying MiXCR to the 5' RACE reads. The sample has 910,000 or so distinct CDR3 sequences, roughly half seen once. There are 15 residues in the CDR3. Germline assignment: CDR1 SGHAT and CDR2 FQNNGV. This clonotype was obtained from a woman aged 60-75 years in good health. This sequence joins TRBV11-2 and TRBJ2-7; 9 bases match TRBD2. Matching the DNA end better, TRBJ2-5 makes the J call doubtful. Sequenced material: blood. The CDR3 DNA reads as TGTGCCAGCACCACGTCGGCTAGCGGGATTGAGACCCAGTACTTC. This encodes CASTTSASGIETQYF.